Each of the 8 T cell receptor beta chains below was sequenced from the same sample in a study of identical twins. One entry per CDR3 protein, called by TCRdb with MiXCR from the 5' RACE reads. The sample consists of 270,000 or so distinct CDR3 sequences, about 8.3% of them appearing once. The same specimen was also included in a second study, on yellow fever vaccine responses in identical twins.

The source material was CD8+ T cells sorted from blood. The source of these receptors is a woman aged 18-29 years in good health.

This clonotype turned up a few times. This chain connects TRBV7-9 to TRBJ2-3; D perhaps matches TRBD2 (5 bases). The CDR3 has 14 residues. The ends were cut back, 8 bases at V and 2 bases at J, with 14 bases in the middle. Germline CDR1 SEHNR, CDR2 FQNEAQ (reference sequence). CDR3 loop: CASLEREPTDTQYF. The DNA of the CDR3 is TGTGCCAGCCTGGAACGGGAACCCACAGATACGCAGTATTTT.

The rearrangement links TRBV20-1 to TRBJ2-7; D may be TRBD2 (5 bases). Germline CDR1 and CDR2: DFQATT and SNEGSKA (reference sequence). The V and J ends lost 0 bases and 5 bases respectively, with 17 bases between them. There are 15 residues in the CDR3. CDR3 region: CSARDRRTGINEQYF. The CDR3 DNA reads TGCAGTGCTAGAGATAGGCGGACTGGGATTAACGAGCAGTACTTC.

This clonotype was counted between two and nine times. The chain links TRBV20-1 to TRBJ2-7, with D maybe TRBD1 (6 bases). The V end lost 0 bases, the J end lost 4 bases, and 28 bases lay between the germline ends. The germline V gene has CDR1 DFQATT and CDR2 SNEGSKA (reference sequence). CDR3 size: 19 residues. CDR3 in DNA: TGCAGTGCTAGAGATTCGACCTTTGGGGGCGCCGACCCCTTTTACGAGCAGTACTTC. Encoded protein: CSARDSTFGGADPFYEQYF.

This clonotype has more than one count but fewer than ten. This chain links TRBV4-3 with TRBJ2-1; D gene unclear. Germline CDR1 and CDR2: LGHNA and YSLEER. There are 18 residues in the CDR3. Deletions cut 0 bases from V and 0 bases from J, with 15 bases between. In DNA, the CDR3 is TGCGCCAGCAGCCAAGATCAGCCGTCGATTAGCTCCTACAATGAGCAGTTCTTC. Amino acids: CASSQDQPSISSYNEQFF.

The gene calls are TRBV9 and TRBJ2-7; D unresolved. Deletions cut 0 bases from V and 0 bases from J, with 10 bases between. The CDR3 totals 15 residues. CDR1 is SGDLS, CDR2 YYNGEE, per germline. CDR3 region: CASSVGSGHSYEQYF. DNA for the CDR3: TGTGCCAGCAGCGTAGGGTCGGGCCACTCCTACGAGCAGTACTTC.

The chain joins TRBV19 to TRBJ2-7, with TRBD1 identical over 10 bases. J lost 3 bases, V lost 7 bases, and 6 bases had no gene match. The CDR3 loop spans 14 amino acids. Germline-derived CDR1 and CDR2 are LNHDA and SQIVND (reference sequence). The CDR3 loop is CASTPDRGDYEQYF. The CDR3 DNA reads TGTGCCAGTACCCCGGACAGGGGGGACTACGAGCAGTACTTC.

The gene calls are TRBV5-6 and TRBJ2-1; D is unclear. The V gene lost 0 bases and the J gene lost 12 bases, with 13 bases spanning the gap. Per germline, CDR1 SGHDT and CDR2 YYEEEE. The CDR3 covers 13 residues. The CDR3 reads CASSLAWAIGQFF. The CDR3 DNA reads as TGTGCCAGCAGCTTGGCCTGGGCCATAGGGCAGTTCTTC.

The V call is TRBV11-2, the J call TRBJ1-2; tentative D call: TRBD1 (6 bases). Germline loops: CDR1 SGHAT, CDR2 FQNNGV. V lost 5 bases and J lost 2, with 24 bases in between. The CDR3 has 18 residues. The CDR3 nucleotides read TGTGCCAGCAGCCAGGTTCTGGTTTCCAGGGGCGACAACTATGGCTACACCTTC. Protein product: CASSQVLVSRGDNYGYTF.